These T cell receptor beta chains were read from a single sample in a study of blood T cells in healthy people across ages. Via MiXCR, TCRdb re-called the 5' RACE reads, giving one row per CDR3 protein. The repertoire holds 1.6 million or so distinct CDR3 sequences, with almost 35% as singletons. Sequenced material: blood. These receptors all stem from a woman aged 30 to 39 in good health. CDR3s leave out the opening cysteine and the closing phenylalanine or tryptophan. The order of the fields is V gene, J gene, CDR3 protein.

TRBV5-1	TRBJ2-1	ASSSNRRDIRSYNEQF
TRBV30	TRBJ2-1	AWVAGGYNEQF
TRBV30	TRBJ1-2	ASTGGRAPQGYT
TRBV4-1	TRBJ2-1	ASAGLAGGEQF
TRBV29-1	TRBJ1-1	SVEEGGKGTEAF
TRBV6-1	TRBJ2-4	ASSGLAGVGGAKNIQY
TRBV4-1	TRBJ2-1	ASSHVSVGESSYNEQF
TRBV12-3/TRBV12-4	TRBJ2-3	ASSWERVGGDTQY
TRBV5-1	TRBJ2-7	ASSFTRDSGTDSYEQY
TRBV10-1	TRBJ2-4	ASSDRGSWQY
TRBV4-2	TRBJ1-5	ASSQRYPSNQPRH
TRBV28	TRBJ2-7	ASSLGGDSLYEQY
TRBV11-2	TRBJ2-7	ASSLVPSAREQY
TRBV5-1	TRBJ1-6	ASGPAGMNSPLH
TRBV6-2/TRBV6-3	TRBJ2-7	ATWAGQAVYEQY
TRBV25-1	TRBJ2-7	ASSPPGLGTYEQY
TRBV20-1	TRBJ1-2	SAQEGEGSYGYT
TRBV20-1	TRBJ1-2	SASLDGDYGYT
TRBV20-1	TRBJ2-6	SASPTSGANVLT
TRBV18	TRBJ2-3	ASSIGAEKTTDTQY
TRBV11-2	TRBJ2-7	ASSLGVGSGEQY
TRBV20-1	TRBJ2-1	SARSTTYNEQF
TRBV7-2	TRBJ1-2	ASSLARVGSYT
TRBV7-2	TRBJ2-7	ASSLGTSGSFTYEQY
TRBV28	TRBJ2-3	ASSLSTSGGSTDTQY
TRBV7-3	TRBJ2-3	ASSLVGGGGTDTQY
TRBV2	TRBJ1-1	ASALNGDNTEAF
TRBV5-5	TRBJ1-2	ASSRAQGGINYGYT
TRBV29-1	TRBJ2-4	SVTGLSKNIQY
TRBV20-1	TRBJ2-1	SAPVVLGNEQF
TRBV5-5	TRBJ1-1	ASSQGWMNTEAF
TRBV6-1	TRBJ2-1	ASTPWGDYNEQF
TRBV20-1	TRBJ2-7	SARGRQPYEQY
TRBV30	TRBJ1-1	AWSVSPGTEAF
TRBV7-8	TRBJ2-5	ASSYQRGGGQETQY
TRBV7-2	TRBJ2-7	ASSLDSAGNYEQY
TRBV11-1	TRBJ2-1	ASSWGLAGGSIYNEQF
TRBV5-6	TRBJ2-7	ASSLPGGSTYEQY
TRBV6-6	TRBJ2-1	ASTRQGPYNEQF
TRBV20-1	TRBJ2-5	SEAGDSETQY
TRBV5-5	TRBJ2-7	ASSSPSGMCSEQY
TRBV10-3	TRBJ1-2	ATHTGLGIPYYGYT
TRBV4-1	TRBJ2-7	ASSQAHGGIPYEQY
TRBV5-5	TRBJ2-1	ASSRLAGGHNEQF
TRBV28	TRBJ2-6	ASSSAGTSGANVLT
TRBV30	TRBJ2-1	TWSVGMADEQF
TRBV5-1	TRBJ1-3	ASSPGTGGAYSGNTIY
TRBV15	TRBJ2-3	ATSTAGLAPRSTDAQY
TRBV4-1	TRBJ2-1	ASSQDVGTSYNEQF
TRBV7-9	-	ASRFDETQY
TRBV6-5	TRBJ1-5	ASRDGQASNQPQH
TRBV2	TRBJ2-1	ASTSERGPNEQF